This T cell receptor (beta chain) stems from a study of CD8+ T cells in alopecia areata. For the study at large: Scalp area affected, as a percentage, set the severity score of treated patients. Overall study results and limits: Sequencing of scalp samples also includes resident alphabeta T cells from normal skin. A great number of expanded lesional clones endured in scalp and blood during tofacitinib.

Treatment denoted: oral pan-JAK inhibitor, 5-10 mg twice daily. It was from alopecia areata patients that lesional scalp punch biopsies and peripheral blood were collected. Regarding this clone: The antigen remains unidentified.

cDNA prepared by RNA extraction and subsequent reverse transcription served as the template for sequencing. Some clones are missing from TCRdb's copy, which holds only in-frame ones; the method was immunoSEQ multiplex PCR. The data contain about 210,000 clones, about three fifths of them singletons. Germline assignment: CDR1 SGDLS and CDR2 YYNGEE. Trimming removed 0 bases from V and 0 bases from J, with 10 bases in between. The CDR3 consists of 15 residues. This receptor was taken from a human donor with alopecia areata. The sequencing used CD4+ T cells sorted from blood, collected at week 4, from a patient treated with tofacitinib. V gene TRBV9 combines with J gene TRBJ2-7, with D perhaps matching TRBD2 (6 bases). The CDR3 here is CASSVGGDNSYEQYF. In DNA, the CDR3 is TGTGCCAGCAGCGTAGGGGGGGATAACTCCTACGAGCAGTACTTC.